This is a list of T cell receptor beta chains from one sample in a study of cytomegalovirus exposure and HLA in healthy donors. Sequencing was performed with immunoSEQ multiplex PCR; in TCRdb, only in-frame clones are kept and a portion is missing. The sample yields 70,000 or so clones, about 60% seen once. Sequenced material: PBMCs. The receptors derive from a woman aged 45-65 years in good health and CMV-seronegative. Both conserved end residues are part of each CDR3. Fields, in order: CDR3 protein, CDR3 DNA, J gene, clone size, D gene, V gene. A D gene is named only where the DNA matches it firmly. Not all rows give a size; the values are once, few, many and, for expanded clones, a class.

CDR3: CASSSGLAATDTQYF
DNA: TGTGCCAGCAGCTCGGGACTAGCGGCCACAGATACGCAGTATTTT
J: TRBJ2-3
size: few
D: TRBD2
V: TRBV7-9

CDR3: CASSLVAQGYTEAFF
DNA: TGTGCCAGCAGCTTGGTAGCCCAGGGTTACACTGAAGCTTTCTTT
J: TRBJ1-1
size: -
D: -
V: TRBV5-6

CDR3: CASSPGQGAEKLFF
DNA: TGTGCCAGCAGTCCGGGACAAGGCGCTGAAAAACTGTTTTTT
J: TRBJ1-4
size: -
D: -
V: TRBV11-2

CDR3: CATAAGEGTDTQYF
DNA: TGCGCCACCGCAGCGGGAGAGGGCACAGATACGCAGTATTTT
J: TRBJ2-3
size: -
D: TRBD2
V: TRBV5-1

CDR3: CASSFFRVALSEAFF
DNA: TGTGCCAGCAGCTTTTTCAGGGTGGCTCTTTCTGAAGCTTTCTTT
J: TRBJ1-1
size: once
D: -
V: TRBV7-2

CDR3: CASRNDRGLNYGYTF
DNA: TGTGCCAGCAGAAATGACAGGGGGTTGAACTATGGCTACACCTTC
J: TRBJ1-2
size: -
D: TRBD1
V: TRBV9

CDR3: CASSLPGYGYTF
DNA: TGTGCCAGCAGTTTGCCAGGCTATGGCTACACCTTC
J: TRBJ1-2
size: -
D: -
V: TRBV28

CDR3: CASSPAGTSGTDTQYF
DNA: TGCGCCAGCAGCCCCGCTGGGACTAGCGGCACAGATACGCAGTATTTT
J: TRBJ2-3
size: few
D: TRBD2
V: TRBV5-1

CDR3: CAWSTGNFSPLHF
DNA: TGTGCCTGGTCTACAGGGAACTTTTCACCCCTCCACTTT
J: TRBJ1-6
size: few
D: -
V: TRBV30

CDR3: CAWMWGETEAFF
DNA: TGTGCCTGGATGTGGGGGGAAACTGAAGCTTTCTTT
J: TRBJ1-1
size: -
D: -
V: TRBV30

CDR3: CASSLAREGGLTNEKLFF
DNA: TGCGCCAGCAGCTTGGCCCGGGAAGGGGGCCTGACTAATGAAAAACTGTTTTTT
J: TRBJ1-4
size: -
D: TRBD1
V: TRBV5-1

CDR3: CASVMETQYF
DNA: TGTGCCAGCGTTATGGAGACCCAGTACTTC
J: TRBJ2-5
size: -
D: -
V: TRBV27

CDR3: CASSGAGASSYEQYF
DNA: TGTGCCAGCAGTGGGGCGGGGGCAAGCTCCTACGAGCAGTACTTC
J: TRBJ2-7
size: few
D: -
V: TRBV2

CDR3: CASSFLAGGGETQYF
DNA: TGTGCCAGCAGCTTTCTAGCGGGAGGGGGGGAGACCCAGTACTTC
J: TRBJ2-5
size: few
D: TRBD2
V: TRBV7-9

CDR3: CAISERGIGGYTF
DNA: TGTGCCATCAGTGAACGGGGGATAGGTGGCTACACCTTC
J: TRBJ1-2
size: -
D: -
V: TRBV10-3

CDR3: CASSPSPGNTEAFF
DNA: TGTGCCAGCAGCCCGAGCCCAGGGAACACTGAAGCTTTCTTT
J: TRBJ1-1
size: few
D: -
V: TRBV7-6

CDR3: CASSPQTGTKEAFF
DNA: TGCGCCAGCAGCCCACAGACAGGGACGAAAGAAGCTTTCTTT
J: TRBJ1-1
size: -
D: TRBD1
V: TRBV5-1

CDR3: CATRRATGTTGELFF
DNA: TGTGCCACCCGGCGAGCGACAGGGACCACCGGGGAGCTGTTTTTT
J: TRBJ2-2
size: -
D: TRBD1
V: TRBV10-3

CDR3: CASRNRTSGRNTQYF
DNA: TGCGCCAGCAGAAACAGGACTAGCGGGAGAAATACGCAGTATTTT
J: TRBJ2-3
size: few
D: TRBD2
V: TRBV10-2

CDR3: CSVGAGEQFF
DNA: TGCAGCGTTGGGGCGGGAGAGCAGTTCTTC
J: TRBJ2-1
size: -
D: -
V: TRBV29-1

CDR3: CGDYHYEQYF
DNA: TGTGGGGACTACCATTACGAGCAGTACTTC
J: TRBJ2-7
size: -
D: -
V: TRBV21-1

CDR3: CASSQLTSGSSYEQYF
DNA: TGCGCCAGCAGCCAACTGACTAGCGGGAGTTCCTACGAGCAGTACTTC
J: TRBJ2-7
size: few
D: TRBD2
V: TRBV5-1

CDR3: CASGQTSGTTYNEQFF
DNA: TGCGCCAGCGGCCAGACTAGCGGGACTACCTACAATGAGCAGTTCTTC
J: TRBJ2-1
size: few
D: TRBD2
V: TRBV5-1

CDR3: CASSLEGGGEQYF
DNA: TGCGCCAGCAGCTTGGAGGGAGGAGGCGAGCAGTACTTC
J: TRBJ2-7
size: -
D: -
V: TRBV5-1

CDR3: CASLTGRRGMNTEAFF
DNA: TGTGCCAGCTTGACAGGGCGGAGGGGGATGAACACTGAAGCTTTCTTT
J: TRBJ1-1
size: -
D: TRBD1
V: TRBV27

CDR3: CASSLGGGPQETQYF
DNA: TGTGCCAGCAGCTTAGGGGGGGGACCGCAAGAGACCCAGTACTTC
J: TRBJ2-5
size: -
D: TRBD2
V: TRBV7-2

CDR3: CASSPSGRVGNEQFF
DNA: TGTGCCAGCAGCCCAAGCGGGAGGGTGGGCAATGAGCAGTTCTTC
J: TRBJ2-1
size: -
D: TRBD2
V: TRBV9

CDR3: CASSSPGSGETQYF
DNA: TGTGCCAGCAGTTCTCCGGGTAGCGGGGAGACCCAGTACTTC
J: TRBJ2-5
size: -
D: TRBD2
V: TRBV27

CDR3: CASSSWTGPNYGYTF
DNA: TGTGCCAGCAGCTCCTGGACAGGGCCTAACTATGGCTACACCTTC
J: TRBJ1-2
size: -
D: TRBD1
V: TRBV7-9

CDR3: CASSDSRSGGSGYEQYF
DNA: TGTGCCAGCAGTGATAGTCGGAGCGGGGGTAGTGGCTACGAGCAGTACTTC
J: TRBJ2-7
size: -
D: TRBD2
V: TRBV2

CDR3: CASSSGTSGETQYF
DNA: TGTGCCAGCAGCTCCGGGACTAGCGGGGAGACCCAGTACTTC
J: TRBJ2-5
size: -
D: TRBD2
V: TRBV7-8

CDR3: CASSLFRVGWTEAFF
DNA: TGTGCCAGCAGCCTATTTCGGGTCGGGTGGACTGAAGCTTTCTTT
J: TRBJ1-1
size: -
D: -
V: TRBV27

CDR3: CASWRTGGRYGYTF
DNA: TGTGCCAGCTGGAGGACAGGGGGACGCTATGGCTACACCTTC
J: TRBJ1-2
size: -
D: TRBD1
V: TRBV28

CDR3: CASSPQGWTGSDGYTF
DNA: TGCGCCAGCAGCCCCCAGGGATGGACAGGGAGTGACGGCTACACCTTC
J: TRBJ1-2
size: -
D: TRBD1
V: TRBV4-1

CDR3: CASSANSNQPQHF
DNA: TGTGCCAGCAGTGCGAATAGCAATCAGCCCCAGCATTTT
J: TRBJ1-5
size: few
D: -
V: TRBV5-4

CDR3: CASSFGSRDGTEAFF
DNA: TGTGCCAGCAGCTTTGGATCCAGGGATGGCACTGAAGCTTTCTTT
J: TRBJ1-1
size: -
D: -
V: TRBV5-6

CDR3: CASSFPASGREYQETQYF
DNA: TGTGCCAGCAGCTTTCCGGCTAGCGGGAGAGAGTACCAAGAGACCCAGTACTTC
J: TRBJ2-5
size: -
D: TRBD2
V: TRBV7-3

CDR3: CASSEEAGTEQYF
DNA: TGTGCCAGCAGTGAAGAAGCGGGAACCGAGCAGTACTTC
J: TRBJ2-7
size: -
D: TRBD2
V: TRBV6-4